This TCR beta chain was sequenced for a study of blood T cell repertoires in COVID-19. About the study: Material from acute and convalescent COVID-19 was sourced from the United States, Italy and Spain. PBMCs, B-cell-depleted T cells, or T cells provided the cDNA or gDNA that made up the material.

Study processing details: The assay estimated nucleated cells by amplifying reference gene primers. TCRdb's copy holds only in-frame clones and misses some; the assay was immunoSEQ multiplex PCR. The V and J calls and clone size were taken over from that table, and D and trimming were inferred from the DNA. This sample yields roughly 670,000 clones, of which just under 90% are seen a single time; under 0.3% belongs to the top ten. The germline gives CDR1 SGHTA, CDR2 FQGNSA. V shed 6 bases and J shed 2 bases, with 10 bases lying between them. The CDR3 extends over 13 amino acids. The receptor was derived from a woman between 18 and 29 years old with acute or convalescent COVID-19. Sequenced material: peripheral blood. The gene calls are TRBV7-2 and TRBJ1-1; possibly TRBD1 for D (5 bases). The DNA of the CDR3 is TGTGCCAGCAGTTTTGACAGTAACACTGAAGCTTTCTTT. Amino acid sequence: CASSFDSNTEAFF.